The 19 T cell receptor beta chains below were found in one sample sequenced in a study of CD8+CD57+ T cells in acquired aplastic anemia. Researchers used genomic DNA as the template to profile TCR beta VDJ and CDR3. TCRdb used MiXCR to reprocess the reads, holding one entry per CDR3 protein. The sample records 40,000 or so distinct CDR3 sequences, more than 75% being singletons. Sample: sorted CD4+, CD8+, or CD8+CD57+ T cells (not recorded which) from PBMCs. Every receptor here comes from a human donor in good health, serving as a control.

The chain couples TRBV15 to TRBJ2-1, with 8 bases lining up with TRBD1. After removal of 4 bases from V and 4 bases from J, the junction contained 9 bases not matched to a gene. Germline CDR1 is LNHNV and CDR2 is YYDKDF (reference sequence). The CDR3 totals 16 residues. CDR3 nucleotides: TGTGCCACCAGCATCCGTCCGGGACAGGAGTACAATGAGCAGTTCTTC. It translates to CATSIRPGQEYNEQFF.

This clonotype was seen a few times. This chain joins TRBV4-2 and TRBJ2-5; TRBD2 agrees at 7 bases. CDR3 size: 14 residues. The V segment lost 4 bases and the J segment 4 bases; nucleotides outside the gene matches: 6. Germline V gives CDR1 LGHNA, CDR2 YNFKEQ. CDR3 DNA: TGTGCCAGCAGCCCCTGGGGGGGAGGAGAGACCCAGTACTTC. Its protein product is CASSPWGGGETQYF.

This sequence joins TRBV4-3 and TRBJ2-5; 7 bases fit TRBD2. Germline V gene sequence: CDR1 LGHNA, CDR2 YSLEER. The CDR3 extends over 15 amino acids. Trimming cost V 1 base and J 4 bases; bases outside gene matches: 6. The CDR3 here is CASSQGGGRGETQYF. The CDR3 DNA follows: TGCGCCAGCAGCCAAGGCGGGGGACGGGGAGAGACCCAGTACTTC.

The gene calls are TRBV20-1 and TRBJ2-7, with 8 positions matching TRBD1. Germline values: CDR1 DFQATT, CDR2 SNEGSKA (reference sequence). The V gene end was trimmed by 5 bases and the J gene end by 5 bases; junction bases not matched to a gene: 5. The CDR3 runs 12 residues. CDR3 sequence reads: CSAGQGLDEQYF. As DNA, the CDR3 is TGCAGTGCTGGACAGGGCCTGGACGAGCAGTACTTC.

The gene calls are TRBV10-1 and TRBJ2-3; TRBD2 aligns across 7 bases. After removal of 0 bases from V and 14 bases from J, the junction contained 11 bases not matched to a gene. The CDR3 is 14 amino acids. Germline V lookup: CDR1 WNHNN, CDR2 SYGVQD (reference sequence). CDR3 region: CASSESRNRASGYF. The CDR3 DNA reads TGCGCCAGCAGTGAGTCACGTAATAGGGCTAGCGGGTATTTT.

The chain employs TRBV10-3 and TRBJ1-6, with 8 bases that match TRBD1. CDR1 is ENHRY and CDR2 is SYGVKD in the germline V gene. Trimming took 11 bases from V and 7 from J; bases not matched to a gene: 7. The CDR3 length is 13 residues. The CDR3 DNA sequence: TGTGCCGGGACCTGGGACAGGAATTCACCCCTCCACTTT. Amino acid sequence: CAGTWDRNSPLHF.

In its sample, this clonotype was seen many times. The genes are TRBV11-2 and TRBJ1-1, with D unresolved. The CDR3 runs 13 residues. Trimming pared 1 base from V and 4 bases from J, leaving 7 bases between. Germline V gives CDR1 SGHAT, CDR2 FQNNGV. The DNA of the CDR3 is TGTGCCAGCAGCTTAGCAGCGATCACTGAAGCTTTCTTT. Amino acids: CASSLAAITEAFF. Full variable domain (rest looked up from reference TRBV11-2 and TRBJ1-1): EAGVAQSPRYKIIEKRQSVAFWCNPISGHATLYWYQQILGQGPKLLIQFQNNGVVDDSQLPKDRFSAERLKGVDSTLKIQPAKLEDSAVYLCASSLAAITEAFFGQGTRLTVV.

By sample fraction, this clonotype is medium-sized. This sequence joins TRBV20-1 and TRBJ2-5, with TRBD2 identical over 10 bases. Per germline, CDR1 DFQATT and CDR2 SNEGSKA (reference sequence). The ends lost 0 bases at V and 0 bases at J; junction bases unmatched: 13. The CDR3 spans 19 residues. For the CDR3, the DNA is TGCAGTGCTAGAGATTTCCTTGGGGAGCGGGGGGGGTACCAAGAGACCCAGTACTTC. Translation: CSARDFLGERGGYQETQYF.

In its sample, this clonotype was seen once. This chain links TRBV10-3 with TRBJ2-3; 8 nucleotides align to TRBD2. Germline V lookup: CDR1 ENHRY, CDR2 SYGVKD. The J segment lost 5 bases and the V segment lost 10 bases, leaving 11 bases of the junction unmatched. The CDR3 sequence is 14 residues long. CDR3 in DNA: TGTGCCACCAAGCCGGGACTAGATAAAGATACGCAGTATTTT. Its protein is CATKPGLDKDTQYF.

This clonotype was detected once. V gene TRBV2 combines with J gene TRBJ2-7; the D is unclear. V gave up 10 bases and J gave up 3 bases, with 10 bases separating them. The germline V gene encodes CDR1 SNHLY and CDR2 FYNNEI. CDR3 length equals 11 residues. The CDR3 DNA is TGTGCCACGGCCAATCTCTACGAGCAGTACTTC. Protein: CATANLYEQYF.

The gene calls are TRBV29-1 and TRBJ1-1, with TRBD1 as a possible D gene (6 bases). The germline gives CDR1 SQVTM, CDR2 ANQGSEA. The V gene lost 4 bases and the J gene lost 10 bases, with 16 bases spanning the gap. The CDR3 loop spans 12 amino acids. This CDR3 reads CSVVTGGFVAFF. In nucleotides, the CDR3 is TGCAGCGTTGTAACGGGGGGCTTTGTAGCTTTCTTT.

The V gene is TRBV10-3, the J gene TRBJ2-3, with D perhaps assigned TRBD1 or TRBD2 (6 bases each). Between the trimmed V and J ends, which lost 9 bases and 2 bases, there was a span of 12 bases. The CDR3 spans 13 residues. Germline assignment: CDR1 ENHRY and CDR2 SYGVKD. For the CDR3, the DNA is TGTGCCATTACAGGGACTGTCACAGATACGCAGTATTTT. Its translation is CAITGTVTDTQYF.

This clonotype was picked up a small number of times. The V call is TRBV25-1, the J call TRBJ1-5, with D hard to call. The CDR3 is 13 residues long. V was cut by 6 bases and J by 7 bases, with 13 bases left in between. Germline V gene lookup returns CDR1 MGHDK and CDR2 SYGVNS. The CDR3 DNA sequence: TGTGCCAGCAGGGCCCGTGAGTACCAGCCCCAGCATTTT. The encoded protein is CASRAREYQPQHF.

In its sample, this clonotype was seen a few times. The chain combines TRBV10-3 with TRBJ1-5, with a possible D match to TRBD1 (5 bases). The CDR3 sequence is 13 residues long. Germline lookup yields CDR1 ENHRY and CDR2 SYGVKD. The V end lost 3 bases, the J end lost 5 bases, and 8 bases lay between the germline ends. The CDR3 DNA reads TGTGCCATCAGTGACAGGGTTGATCAGCCCCAGCATTTT. The encoded protein is CAISDRVDQPQHF.

This clonotype was observed many times. J is TRBJ2-7 and V is TRBV6-1; 8 nucleotides align to TRBD1. The V segment lost 3 bases and the J segment 3 bases; nucleotides outside the gene matches: 10. CDR3 length: 16 residues. CDR1 MNHNS and CDR2 SASEGT come from the germline V gene. The CDR3 loop is CASSDEADRAGYEQYF. The CDR3 region has the DNA TGTGCCAGCAGTGACGAGGCGGACAGGGCCGGCTACGAGCAGTACTTC.

A few counts support this clonotype. V gene TRBV2 combines with J gene TRBJ1-4; D is uncertain. Trimming stripped 3 bases from V and 8 bases from J, with 1 base between. Germline V gene data show CDR1 as SNHLY and CDR2 as FYNNEI. The CDR3 is 10 amino acids. The CDR3 loop reads CASSEEKLFF. CDR3 DNA sequence: TGTGCCAGCAGTGAGGAAAAACTGTTTTTT.

V gene TRBV7-6 combines with J gene TRBJ1-2; the match to TRBD1 covers 9 bases. The CDR3 runs 15 residues. Germline V CDR1 and CDR2: SGHVS, FNYEAQ. V lost 0 bases, J lost 6 bases, and 5 bases stayed unmatched. CDR3 sequence reads: CASSLATGGLDGYTF. The DNA of the CDR3 is TGTGCCAGCAGCTTAGCGACAGGGGGACTGGATGGCTACACCTTC.

The table lists this clonotype with many counts. This may be a read error, as it is one base from a much larger clone. The chain couples TRBV19 to TRBJ1-1, with D perhaps TRBD1 (6 bases). The CDR3 covers 15 residues. Germline V gene lookup returns CDR1 LNHDA and CDR2 SQIVND (reference sequence). The V end was cut by 5 bases, the J end by 2 bases, with 15 bases between. The CDR3 DNA follows: TGTGCCAGTAGTCTCAGGGGTGTTATAAACACTGAAGCTTTCTTT. Residues: CASSLRGVINTEAFF.

The gene calls are TRBV15 and TRBJ1-1, with D hard to call. Trimming removed 0 bases at V and 1 base at J, with 9 bases between. There are 15 residues in the CDR3. Germline-derived CDR1 and CDR2 are LNHNV and YYDKDF (reference sequence). The DNA for the CDR3 is TGTGCCACCAGCAGAGATCTAGGTTGGAACACTGAAGCTTTCTTT. This codes for CATSRDLGWNTEAFF.